This T cell receptor beta chain was profiled in a study of CD8 T cells in Susac syndrome. An input of roughly 0.45 to 1 ug of RNA was subjected to reverse transcription using random hexamers. TCR beta CDR3 was amplified by immunoSEQ multiplex PCR. This amplification extended across 54 Vbeta and 13 Jbeta segments. TCRdb reanalysed the immunoSEQ multiplex PCR reads using MiXCR and keeps one entry per CDR3 protein. The data hold roughly 180,000 distinct CDR3 sequences, with under 95% observed a single time. Peripheral blood CD8+ and CD4+ T cells were profiled by TCR beta sequencing. Through negative isolation, CD4+ and CD8+ T cells were obtained, while TEMRA cells were enriched using FACS. J was trimmed by 4 bases and V by 7 bases; bases with no gene match: 8. The CDR3 has 14 residues.

The clonotype originates from a human donor with multiple sclerosis. The specimen sequenced was CD4+ T cells from PBMCs. The rearrangement joins TRBV23-1 to TRBJ1-1, with TRBD1 identical over 8 bases. TRBV23-1 is filed as an ORF, its function uncertain. The CDR3 region is CASTARGPGTEAFF. The CDR3 nucleotides read TGCGCCAGCACCGCCAGGGGGCCGGGCACTGAAGCTTTCTTT.